This T cell receptor beta chain was recovered during a study of control samples from healthy donors and cancer patients. This CDR3 is 14 amino acids long. Per the germline V gene, CDR1 is MNHEY and CDR2 is SVGEGT. The J segment lost 2 bases and the V segment lost 6 bases, leaving 3 bases of the junction unmatched. The data were produced by immunoSEQ multiplex PCR, yet TCRdb's version contains in-frame clones alone and is incomplete. The table includes over 70,000 clones, approximately 88% detected once. The origin of this receptor is a woman aged 55-70 years in good health. This chain links TRBV6-2 or TRBV6-3 with TRBJ2-3; 9 bases match TRBD2. The specimen sequenced was blood. CDR3 DNA sequence: TGTGCCAGCAGCAGACTAGCGGTCACAGATACGCAGTATTTT. Its translation is CASSRLAVTDTQYF.